This T cell receptor (beta chain) was found in a study of blood T cell repertoires in COVID-19. Trimming at V came to 1 base and at J to 4 bases, leaving 4 bases not matched to a gene. This CDR3 is built from 14 residues. One Seattle source followed patients from active infection through their disease course. The table came from immunoSEQ multiplex PCR; TCRdb's copy has only in-frame clones and leaves some out. Among roughly 150,000 clones listed, roughly 81% were seen once. Sequencing input: peripheral blood. This receptor was obtained from a woman aged 55-70 years with COVID-19, enrolled during active disease. The chain uses TRBV5-3 and TRBJ1-2, with TRBD1 identical over 7 bases. Being an ORF, TRBV5-3 has a function that is uncertain. The CDR3, as DNA: TGTGCCAGAAGCTTGAAGGGGGCCGTCTATGGCTACACCTTC. Translating gives CARSLKGAVYGYTF.